This TCR beta chain was profiled in a study of CD8 T cells in Susac syndrome. Random-hexamer reverse transcription was applied to about 0.45 to 1 ug RNA. TCRdb reprocessed the immunoSEQ multiplex PCR reads with MiXCR, giving one entry per CDR3 protein. The sample consists of hundreds of thousands of distinct CDR3 sequences, roughly 96% of them appearing once. The multiple sclerosis controls were treatment-naive patients, and their relapsing-remitting disease was stable or active. Germline CDR1 and CDR2: MGHDK and SYGVNS. Trimming stripped 2 bases from V and 0 bases from J, with 17 bases between. The CDR3 totals 19 residues.

The sample consisted of CD4+ T cells from PBMCs. The chain joins TRBV25-1 to TRBJ2-6, with a possible D match to TRBD2 (7 bases). The TCR was taken from a human donor with multiple sclerosis. CDR3 sequence: CASSESRGGAHSGANVLTF. CDR3 nucleotides: TGTGCCAGCAGTGAAAGTCGTGGGGGGGCCCACTCTGGGGCCAACGTCCTGACTTTC.